The 11 T cell receptor beta chains below all came from one sample that was sequenced in a study of blood T cell repertoires in COVID-19. Assay used: immunoSEQ multiplex PCR; TCRdb lists only in-frame clones, some missing. Altogether around 94,000 clones are present, around 85% being singletons, with the ten largest covering 3.4%. Input material: peripheral blood. The receptors shown here come from a man over 45 with acute or convalescent COVID-19.

This clone was recorded once. The genes are TRBV7-9 and TRBJ2-7; a possible D gene is TRBD2 (5 bases). CDR3 size: 13 residues. Trimming cost V 1 base and J 7 bases, with 11 bases left between them. Per the germline V gene, CDR1 is SEHNR and CDR2 is FQNEAQ (reference sequence). The CDR3 DNA is TGTGCCAGCAGCTTAGATCCGGGGTGGGAGCAGTACTTC. Its protein product is CASSLDPGWEQYF.

The chain recombines TRBV28 with TRBJ1-2; D unclear. Germline values: CDR1 MDHEN, CDR2 SYDVKM. The CDR3 extends over 16 amino acids. The ends were cut back, 3 bases at V and 6 bases at J, with 20 bases in the middle. The CDR3 DNA reads as TGTGCCAGCAGTTTGGCCAGGAGGGAGGTAGGAAATGGCTACACCTTC. Amino acids: CASSLARREVGNGYTF.

This sequence joins TRBV4-3 and TRBJ1-1, with D unclear. The V end lost 1 base, the J end lost 9 bases, and 21 bases lay between the germline ends. Germline CDR1 reads LGHNA; CDR2 reads YSLEER. The CDR3 extends over 16 amino acids. This CDR3 is CASSQGVWPGGRKAFF. CDR3 coding DNA: TGCGCCAGCAGCCAAGGAGTATGGCCTGGAGGGCGTAAAGCTTTCTTT.

The chain has TRBV30 and TRBJ1-4, with 8 bases aligning to TRBD1. The V gene end was trimmed by 0 bases and the J gene end by 7 bases; junction bases not matched to a gene: 10. This CDR3 comprises 16 residues. Germline CDR1 is GTSNPN and CDR2 is SVGIG (reference sequence). The CDR3 nucleotides read TGTGCCTGGAGTGTTACCAGGGACAGGTCTCGTGAAAAACTGTTTTTT. The encoded protein is CAWSVTRDRSREKLFF.

V is TRBV6-6 and J is TRBJ1-2; 7 positions agree with TRBD1. Germline V CDR1 and CDR2: MNHNY, SVGAGI (reference sequence). CDR3 size: 16 residues. J lost 3 bases, V lost 2 bases, and 9 bases had no gene match. The CDR3 loop is CASSYVQGPSDYGYTF. As DNA, the CDR3 is TGTGCCAGCAGTTACGTACAGGGGCCCTCGGACTATGGCTACACCTTC.

The chain recombines TRBV5-1 with TRBJ1-1, with TRBD1 matching 7 bases. Trimming took 4 bases from V and 4 from J; bases not matched to a gene: 4. The CDR3 covers 13 residues. In germline, CDR1 is SGHRS, CDR2 YFSETQ. CDR3 in DNA: TGCGCCAGCAGCGGGGGACAGTCCACTGAAGCTTTCTTT. This gives the protein CASSGGQSTEAFF. Using reference TRBV5-1 and TRBJ1-1 for the parts outside the CDR3, the full variable domain is KAGVTQTPRYLIKTRGQQVTLSCSPISGHRSVSWYQQTPGQGLQFLFEYFSETQRNKGNFPGRFSGRQFSNSRSEMNVSTLELGDSALYLCASSGGQSTEAFFGQGTRLTVV.

V gene TRBV7-9 combines with J gene TRBJ1-3; TRBD1 matches 9 bases. The CDR3 covers 16 residues. CDR1 and CDR2 from the germline V gene are SEHNR and FQNEAQ (reference sequence). Trimming at V came to 4 bases and at J to 0 bases, leaving 4 bases not matched to a gene. The CDR3 bases are TGTGCCAGCAGCTCGAGGGACAGGGCCTCTGGAAACACCATATATTTT. Its translation: CASSSRDRASGNTIYF.

This clone was picked up one time. The chain links TRBV27 to TRBJ1-4; D is undetermined. The CDR3 totals 12 residues. CDR1 is MNHEY and CDR2 is SMNVEV in the germline V gene (reference sequence). Trimming left V 11 bases short and J 6 bases short, with 13 bases between. The CDR3 sequence is CASAGRDEKLFF. The CDR3 DNA is TGTGCCTCCGCCGGGAGGGATGAAAAACTGTTTTTT. The whole variable domain, filled in from reference TRBV27 and TRBJ1-4, reads EAQVTQNPRYLITVTGKKLTVTCSQNMNHEYMSWYRQDPGLGLRQIYYSMNVEVTDKGDVPEGYKVSRKEKRNFPLILESPSPNQTSLYFCASAGRDEKLFFGSGTQLSVL.

CDR3 DNA sequence: TGTGCCAGCAGCCCCCGGACTAGCGGGAGCCTTGAGCAGTTCTTC. Protein sequence: CASSPRTSGSLEQFF. The chain couples TRBV28 to TRBJ2-1, with TRBD2 matching over 13 bases. Germline lookup yields CDR1 MDHEN and CDR2 SYDVKM. Trimming removed 6 bases from V and 9 bases from J; junction bases left unmatched: 8. The CDR3 is made up of 15 amino acids.

CDR3 nucleotide sequence: TGTGCCAGCAGGGCTGGCGGGTATTACGAGCAGTACTTC. This gives the protein CASRAGGYYEQYF. The chain couples TRBV25-1 to TRBJ2-7; TRBD2 is a possible D gene (5 bases). There are 13 residues in the CDR3. Germline loops: CDR1 MGHDK, CDR2 SYGVNS. Trimming stripped 6 bases from V and 4 bases from J, with 13 bases between.

The V call is TRBV7-9, the J call TRBJ2-7; 9 nucleotides align to TRBD1. V dropped 0 bases and J dropped 2; count of bases not matched to a gene: 5. The CDR3 runs to 16 residues. In germline, CDR1 is SEHNR, CDR2 FQNEAQ (reference sequence). CDR3 in amino acids: CASSLATGTGTYEQYF. Written as DNA, the CDR3 is TGTGCCAGCAGCTTAGCGACCGGGACAGGGACCTACGAGCAGTACTTC. The whole variable domain, filled in from reference TRBV7-9 and TRBJ2-7, reads DTGVSQNPRHKITKRGQNVTFRCDPISEHNRLYWYRQTLGQGPEFLTYFQNEAQLEKSRLLSDRFSAERPKGSFSTLEIQRTEQGDSAMYLCASSLATGTGTYEQYFGPGTRLTVT.